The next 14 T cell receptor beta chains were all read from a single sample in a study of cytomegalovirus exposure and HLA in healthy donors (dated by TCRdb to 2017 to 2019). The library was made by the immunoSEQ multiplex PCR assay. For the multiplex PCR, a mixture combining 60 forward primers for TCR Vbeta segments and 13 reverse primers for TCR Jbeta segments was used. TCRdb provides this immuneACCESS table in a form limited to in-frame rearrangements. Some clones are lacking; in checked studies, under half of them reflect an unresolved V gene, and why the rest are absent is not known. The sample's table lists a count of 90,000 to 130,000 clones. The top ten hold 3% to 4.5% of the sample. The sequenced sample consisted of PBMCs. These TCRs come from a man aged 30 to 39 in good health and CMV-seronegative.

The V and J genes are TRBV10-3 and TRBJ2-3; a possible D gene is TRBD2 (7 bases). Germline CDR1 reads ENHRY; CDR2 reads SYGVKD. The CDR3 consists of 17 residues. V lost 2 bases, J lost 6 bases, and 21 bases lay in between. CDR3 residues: CAISEPRTRGALDTQYF. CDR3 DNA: TGTGCCATCAGTGAGCCGAGGACTAGGGGGGCTCTGGATACGCAGTATTTT.

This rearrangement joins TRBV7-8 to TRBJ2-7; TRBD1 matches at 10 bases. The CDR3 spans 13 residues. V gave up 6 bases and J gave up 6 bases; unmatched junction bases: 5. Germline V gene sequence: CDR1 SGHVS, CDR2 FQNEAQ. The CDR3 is CASSWDRGPEQYF. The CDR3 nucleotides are TGTGCCAGCAGTTGGGACAGGGGCCCCGAGCAGTACTTC.

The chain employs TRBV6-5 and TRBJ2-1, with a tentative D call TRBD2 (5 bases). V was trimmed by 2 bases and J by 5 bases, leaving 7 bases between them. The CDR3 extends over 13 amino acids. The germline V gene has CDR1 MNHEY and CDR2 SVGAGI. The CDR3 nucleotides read TGTGCCAGCAGTTACCTGGGAGACAATGAGCAGTTCTTC. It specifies CASSYLGDNEQFF.

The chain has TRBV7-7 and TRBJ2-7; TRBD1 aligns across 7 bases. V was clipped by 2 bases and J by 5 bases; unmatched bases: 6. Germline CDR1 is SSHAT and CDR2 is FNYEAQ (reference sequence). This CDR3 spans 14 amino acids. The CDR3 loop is CASSLLGTDDEQYF. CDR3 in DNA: TGTGCCAGCAGCTTACTCGGGACAGACGACGAGCAGTACTTC. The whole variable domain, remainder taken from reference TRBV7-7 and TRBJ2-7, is GAGVSQSPRYKVTKRGQDVTLRCDPISSHATLYWYQQALGQGPEFLTYFNYEAQPDKSGLPSDRFSAERPEGSISTLTIQRTEQRDSAMYRCASSLLGTDDEQYFGPGTRLTVT.

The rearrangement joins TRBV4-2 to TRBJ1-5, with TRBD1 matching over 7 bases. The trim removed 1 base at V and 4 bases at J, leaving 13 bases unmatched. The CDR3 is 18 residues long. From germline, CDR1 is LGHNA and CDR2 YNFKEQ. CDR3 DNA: TGTGCCAGCAGCCAAGGGGTTACGGGGACAGACATTAATCAGCCCCAGCATTTT. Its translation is CASSQGVTGTDINQPQHF.

The CDR3 here is CASSAEAGPYNEQFF. The CDR3 DNA reads TGTGCCAGCAGCGCAGAGGCGGGACCTTACAATGAGCAGTTCTTC. V and J are TRBV5-6 and TRBJ2-1, with D perhaps matching TRBD2 (6 bases). V lost 4 bases to trimming and J lost 4 bases, with 15 bases between them. Germline lookup yields CDR1 SGHDT and CDR2 YYEEEE. This CDR3 comprises 15 residues. The variable domain in full, with the rest retrieved from reference TRBV5-6 and TRBJ2-1, is DAGVTQSPTHLIKTRGQQVTLRCSPKSGHDTVSWYQQALGQGPQFIFQYYEEEERQRGNFPDRFSGHQFPNYSSELNVNALLLGDSALYLCASSAEAGPYNEQFFGPGTRLTVL.

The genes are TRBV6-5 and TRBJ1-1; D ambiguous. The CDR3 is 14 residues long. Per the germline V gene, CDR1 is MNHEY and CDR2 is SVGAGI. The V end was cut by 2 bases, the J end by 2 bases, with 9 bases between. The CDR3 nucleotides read TGTGCCAGCAGTTACCGGGGTTTAAACACTGAAGCTTTCTTT. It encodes CASSYRGLNTEAFF.

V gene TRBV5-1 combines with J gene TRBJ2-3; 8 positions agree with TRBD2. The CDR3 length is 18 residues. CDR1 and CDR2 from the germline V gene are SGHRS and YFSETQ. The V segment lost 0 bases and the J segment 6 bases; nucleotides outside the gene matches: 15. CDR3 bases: TGCGCCAGCAGCTTGGGCCCGGGGCGGGGGGCCCAGACCGATACGCAGTATTTT. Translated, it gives CASSLGPGRGAQTDTQYF.

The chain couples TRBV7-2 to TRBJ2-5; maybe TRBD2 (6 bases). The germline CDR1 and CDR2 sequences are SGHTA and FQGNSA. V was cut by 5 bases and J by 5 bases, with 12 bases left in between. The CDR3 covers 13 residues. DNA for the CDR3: TGTGCCAGCAGCCCACGGAGGGAGGAGACCCAGTACTTC. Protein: CASSPRREETQYF.

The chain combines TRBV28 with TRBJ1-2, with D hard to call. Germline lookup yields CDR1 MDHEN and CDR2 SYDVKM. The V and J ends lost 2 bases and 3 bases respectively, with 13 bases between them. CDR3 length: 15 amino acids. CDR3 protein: CASSLNPIVDYGYTF. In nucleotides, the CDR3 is TGTGCCAGCAGTTTAAACCCGATAGTAGACTATGGCTACACCTTC.

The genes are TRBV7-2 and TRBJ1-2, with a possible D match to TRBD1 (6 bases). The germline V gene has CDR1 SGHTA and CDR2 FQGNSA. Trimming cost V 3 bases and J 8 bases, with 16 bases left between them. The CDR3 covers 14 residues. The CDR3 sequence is CASSFHREGLGYTF. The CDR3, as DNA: TGTGCCAGCAGCTTTCACAGGGAAGGATTGGGCTACACCTTC.

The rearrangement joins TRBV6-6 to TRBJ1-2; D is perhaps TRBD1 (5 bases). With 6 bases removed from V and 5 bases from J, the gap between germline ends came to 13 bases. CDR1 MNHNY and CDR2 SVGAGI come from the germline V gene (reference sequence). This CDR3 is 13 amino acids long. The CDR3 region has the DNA TGTGCCAGCAGCCCGGACACGCTTTATGGCTACACCTTC. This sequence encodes CASSPDTLYGYTF.

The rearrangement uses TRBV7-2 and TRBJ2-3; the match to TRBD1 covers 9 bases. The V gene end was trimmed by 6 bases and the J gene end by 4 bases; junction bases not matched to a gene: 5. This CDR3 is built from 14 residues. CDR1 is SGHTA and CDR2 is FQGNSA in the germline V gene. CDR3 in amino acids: CASSRDREADTQYF. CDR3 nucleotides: TGTGCCAGCAGTCGGGACAGGGAGGCAGATACGCAGTATTTT. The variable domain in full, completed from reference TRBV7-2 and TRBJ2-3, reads GAGVSQSPSNKVTEKGKDVELRCDPISGHTALYWYRQSLGQGLEFLIYFQGNSAPDKSGLPSDRFSAERTGGSVSTLTIQRTQQEDSAVYLCASSRDREADTQYFGPGTRLTVL.

CDR3 DNA: TGTGCCAGCAGCTTACAGCGGGGGGCGGGGGAGACCCAGTACTTC. It is translated as CASSLQRGAGETQYF. This chain uses TRBV7-7 with TRBJ2-5; TRBD2 aligns across 9 bases. Trimming removed 2 bases from V and 5 bases from J; junction bases left unmatched: 6. This CDR3 is built from 15 residues. Germline V gene lookup returns CDR1 SSHAT and CDR2 FNYEAQ (reference sequence). The whole variable domain, remainder taken from reference TRBV7-7 and TRBJ2-5, is GAGVSQSPRYKVTKRGQDVTLRCDPISSHATLYWYQQALGQGPEFLTYFNYEAQPDKSGLPSDRFSAERPEGSISTLTIQRTEQRDSAMYRCASSLQRGAGETQYFGPGTRLLVL.